This is a list of T cell receptor beta chains from one sample in a study of T cell responses to AZD1222 COVID-19 vaccine. Clones were sequenced by immunoSEQ multiplex PCR, and TCRdb holds only the in-frame ones, with some missing. The sample shows about 110,000 clones, 90% of them seen only once. The starting material was peripheral blood, obtained 28 days after the second AZD1222 dose. The receptors were gathered from an adult who received the AZD1222 COVID-19 vaccine. CDR3s include the opening cysteine and the closing phenylalanine or tryptophan. The D gene is left open where the match is weak. The size entry is marked missing in some rows and otherwise reads once, few, many or a size class.

>NA|TRBJ1-5|TRBV30|NA
TGTGCCTGGAGTGGGCAGGGAGGCCAGCCCCAGCATTTT
CAWSGQGGQPQHF
>NA|TRBJ1-5|TRBV6-2/TRBV6-3|NA
TGTGCCAGCAGTTACGTTCAGTATAGCAATCAGCCCCAGCATTTT
CASSYVQYSNQPQHF
>few|TRBJ2-6|TRBV7-3|NA
TGTGCCAGCAGCCTAAGCCGCTCTGGGGCCAACGTCCTGACTTTC
CASSLSRSGANVLTF
>NA|TRBJ1-2|TRBV28|TRBD1
TGTGCCAGCAACACAGGGGGGAGCTATGGCTACACCTTC
CASNTGGSYGYTF
>few|TRBJ1-2|TRBV7-9|NA
TGTGCCAGCACCAACCAGGCGGTTTTGGGGCCCTATGGCTACACCTTC
CASTNQAVLGPYGYTF
>NA|TRBJ2-3|TRBV28|TRBD2
TGTGCCAGCAGTTTCCCGACTAGCGGGGTCACAGATACGCAGTATTTT
CASSFPTSGVTDTQYF
>NA|TRBJ1-2|TRBV23-1|NA
TGCGCCAGCCCCAGGGAGGGTTGCTATGGCTACACCTTC
CASPREGCYGYTF
>NA|TRBJ1-2|TRBV10-3|NA
TGTGCCACCTCCCCGGGGATAGGTGGCTACACCTTC
CATSPGIGGYTF
>NA|TRBJ1-5|TRBV19|NA
TGTGCCAGTGGGGTCGGGCATGGCGGCGAATATAGCAATCAGCCCCAGCATTTT
CASGVGHGGEYSNQPQHF
>NA|TRBJ2-3|TRBV9|TRBD2
TGTGCCAGCAAGCCGCGGGGGGGCGGCACAGATACGCAGTATTTT
CASKPRGGGTDTQYF
>NA|TRBJ2-3|TRBV11-3|NA
TGTGCCAGCAGTTGGGGTGGGGGGAGCACAGATACGCAGTATTTT
CASSWGGGSTDTQYF
>NA|TRBJ1-6|TRBV3-1/TRBV3-2|NA
TGTGCCAGCAGCCAGGGGGCAGAAGGGCCTCAATCACCCCTCCACTTT
CASSQGAEGPQSPLHF
>few|TRBJ2-1|TRBV9|TRBD2
TGTGCCAGCAGCCAAGCGGGGGGCCCCGGGCAGTTCTTC
CASSQAGGPGQFF
>NA|TRBJ2-7|TRBV19|TRBD1
TGTGTACAAAACGACAGGGGAAGGGAATGCGAGCAGTACTTC
CVQNDRGRECEQYF
>NA|TRBJ1-1|TRBV7-2|NA
TGTGCCAGCAGCTTAGCGTTAAGACTGGGTGAAGCTTTCTTT
CASSLALRLGEAFF
>NA|TRBJ2-5|TRBV11-2|NA
TGTGCCAGCAGCCTACAGAAAGAGACCCAGTACTTC
CASSLQKETQYF
>NA|TRBJ2-5|TRBV4-1|TRBD2
TGCGCCAGCAGCCAAACCCCGGGGACTAGCGAGACCCAGTACTTC
CASSQTPGTSETQYF
>NA|TRBJ2-3|TRBV9|NA
TGTGCCAGCAGCGTAGGGGGTGGAGGTGGAGATACGCAGTATTTT
CASSVGGGGGDTQYF
>NA|TRBJ2-1|TRBV5-4|NA
TGTGCCAGCAGCTCCGCGACCTACAATGAGCAGTTCTTC
CASSSATYNEQFF
>NA|TRBJ1-4|TRBV7-9|NA
TGTGCCAGCAGCTTAGCCTTCCAGGGGACTAATGAAAAACTGTTTTTT
CASSLAFQGTNEKLFF
>NA|TRBJ1-2|TRBV27|NA
TGTGCCAGCAGTTTATTGGGACGGGCTAACTATGGCTACACCTTC
CASSLLGRANYGYTF
>NA|TRBJ1-5|TRBV6-2/TRBV6-3|NA
TGTGCCAGCAGTTACTCGAGATTGGGACGGACAAATCAGCCCCAGCATTTT
CASSYSRLGRTNQPQHF
>NA|TRBJ1-4|TRBV3-1/TRBV3-2|TRBD1
TGTGCCAGCAGCCAATCAGACAGGGGGCAAAAACTGTTTTTT
CASSQSDRGQKLFF
>NA|TRBJ1-2|TRBV7-9|NA
TGTGCCAGTAAGGGGTATGGCTATGGCTACACCTTC
CASKGYGYGYTF
>NA|TRBJ2-7|TRBV4-1|TRBD1
TGCGCCAGCAGCCAAGAATACGGGACAGGGGTGGGCTACGAGCAGTACTTC
CASSQEYGTGVGYEQYF
>NA|TRBJ1-2|TRBV6-2/TRBV6-3|TRBD1
TGTGCCAGCAGTTACCTATTGACGGGACAGGGAAATGGCTACACCTTC
CASSYLLTGQGNGYTF
>medium-sized|TRBJ2-3|TRBV11-2|TRBD1
TGTGCCAGCAGCTTAGGGACAGGGCACACAGATACGCAGTATTTT
CASSLGTGHTDTQYF
>NA|TRBJ1-2|TRBV5-1|NA
TGCGCCAGCAGTCTTTTAGCCCTTGGGGGCTACACCTTC
CASSLLALGGYTF
>few|TRBJ1-4|TRBV16|TRBD1
TGTGCCAGCAGCCAGAAACAGGGGCTGATTGGTGAAAAACTGTTTTTT
CASSQKQGLIGEKLFF
>NA|TRBJ2-1|TRBV3-1/TRBV3-2|TRBD2
TGTGCCAGCAGCCAAGCGCCTAGCGGGGGGGCTGGTGAGCAGTTCTTC
CASSQAPSGGAGEQFF
>once|TRBJ1-6|TRBV7-2|NA
TGTGCCAGCAGCTTATTCGGGACGCCCAAGGGGGGAGTTAATTCACCCCTCCACTTT
CASSLFGTPKGGVNSPLHF